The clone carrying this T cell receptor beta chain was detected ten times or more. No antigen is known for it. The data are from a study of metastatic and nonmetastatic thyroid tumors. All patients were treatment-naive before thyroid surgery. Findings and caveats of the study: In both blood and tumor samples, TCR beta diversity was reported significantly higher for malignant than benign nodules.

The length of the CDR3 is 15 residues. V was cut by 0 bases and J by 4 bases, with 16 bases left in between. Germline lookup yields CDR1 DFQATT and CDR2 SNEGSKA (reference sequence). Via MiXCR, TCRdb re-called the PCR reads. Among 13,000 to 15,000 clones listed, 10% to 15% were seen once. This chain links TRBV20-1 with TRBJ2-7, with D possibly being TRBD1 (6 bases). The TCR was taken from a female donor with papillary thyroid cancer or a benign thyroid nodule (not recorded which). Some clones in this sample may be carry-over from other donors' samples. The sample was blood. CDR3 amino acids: CSARDPGQKIYEQYF. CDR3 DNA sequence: TGCAGTGCTAGAGACCCGGGACAAAAAATATACGAGCAGTACTTC.